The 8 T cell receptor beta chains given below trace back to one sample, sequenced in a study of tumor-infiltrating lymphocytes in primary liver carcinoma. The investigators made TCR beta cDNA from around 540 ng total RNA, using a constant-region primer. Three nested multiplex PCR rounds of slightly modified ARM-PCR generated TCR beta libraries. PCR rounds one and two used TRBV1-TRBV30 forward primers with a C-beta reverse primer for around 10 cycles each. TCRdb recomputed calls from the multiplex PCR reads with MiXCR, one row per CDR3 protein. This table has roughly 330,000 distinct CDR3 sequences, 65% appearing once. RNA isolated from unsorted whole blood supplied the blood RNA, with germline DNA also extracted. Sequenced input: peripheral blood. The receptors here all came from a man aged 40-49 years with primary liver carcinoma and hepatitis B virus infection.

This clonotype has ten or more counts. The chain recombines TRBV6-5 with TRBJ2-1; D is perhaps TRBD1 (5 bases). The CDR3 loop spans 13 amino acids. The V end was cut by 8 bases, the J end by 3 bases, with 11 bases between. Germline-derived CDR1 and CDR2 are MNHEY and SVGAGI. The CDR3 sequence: CASGSGYYNEQFF. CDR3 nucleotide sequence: TGTGCCAGCGGATCAGGGTACTACAATGAGCAGTTCTTC.

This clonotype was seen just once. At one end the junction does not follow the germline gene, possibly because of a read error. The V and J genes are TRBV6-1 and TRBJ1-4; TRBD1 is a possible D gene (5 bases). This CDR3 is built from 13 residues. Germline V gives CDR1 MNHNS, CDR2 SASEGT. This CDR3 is CTSSPDMDEELFF. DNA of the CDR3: TGTACCAGCAGCCCGGACATGGATGAAGAACTGTTTTTT.

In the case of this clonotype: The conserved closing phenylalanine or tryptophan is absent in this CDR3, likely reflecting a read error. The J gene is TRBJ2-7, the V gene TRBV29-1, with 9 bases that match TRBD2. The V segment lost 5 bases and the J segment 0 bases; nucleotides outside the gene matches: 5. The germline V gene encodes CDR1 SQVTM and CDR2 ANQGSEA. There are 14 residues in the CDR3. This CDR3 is CSVRLAEYSYEQYL. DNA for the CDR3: TGCAGCGTTAGACTAGCGGAGTACTCCTACGAGCAGTACTTA.

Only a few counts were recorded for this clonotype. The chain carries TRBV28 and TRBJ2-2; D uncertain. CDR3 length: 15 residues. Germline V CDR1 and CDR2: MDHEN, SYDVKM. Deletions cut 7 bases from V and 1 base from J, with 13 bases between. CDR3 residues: CASTLDNRNTGELFF. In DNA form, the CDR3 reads TGTGCCAGCACACTCGACAACAGGAACACCGGGGAGCTGTTTTTT.

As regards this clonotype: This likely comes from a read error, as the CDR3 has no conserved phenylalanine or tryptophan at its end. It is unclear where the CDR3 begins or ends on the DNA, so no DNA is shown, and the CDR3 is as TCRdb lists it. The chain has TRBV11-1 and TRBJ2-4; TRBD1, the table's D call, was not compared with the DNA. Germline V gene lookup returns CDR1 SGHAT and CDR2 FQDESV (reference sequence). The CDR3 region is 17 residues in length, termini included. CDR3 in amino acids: CASRSRTGAVDKNIRYS.

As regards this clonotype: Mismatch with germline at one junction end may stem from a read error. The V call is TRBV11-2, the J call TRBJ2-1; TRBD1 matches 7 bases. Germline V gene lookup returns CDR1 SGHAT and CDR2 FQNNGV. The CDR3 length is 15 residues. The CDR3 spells CARSLVGGSYNEQFF. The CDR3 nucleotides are TGTGCCAGGAGCTTAGTAGGGGGCTCCTACAATGAGCAATTCTTC.

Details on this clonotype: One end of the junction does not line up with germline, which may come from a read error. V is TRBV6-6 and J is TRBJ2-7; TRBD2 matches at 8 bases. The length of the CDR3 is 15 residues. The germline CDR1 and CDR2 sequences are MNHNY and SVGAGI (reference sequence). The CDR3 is CASSSRLAITYGQYF. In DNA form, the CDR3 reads TGTGCCAGCAGTTCGAGACTAGCGATTACCTACGGGCAGTACTTC.

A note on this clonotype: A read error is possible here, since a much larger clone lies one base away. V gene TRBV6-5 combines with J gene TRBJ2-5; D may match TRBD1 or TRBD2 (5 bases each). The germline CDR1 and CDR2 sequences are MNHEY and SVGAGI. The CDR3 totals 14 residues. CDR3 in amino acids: CACSYPGRFGAQYF. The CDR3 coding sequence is TGTGCCTGCAGTTACCCGGGACGGTTCGGGGCCCAGTACTTC.